The clone carrying this TCR beta chain has just one count. How the authors handled the data: Reference gene primer amplification in the assay estimated nucleated cell counts. Sequenced by immunoSEQ multiplex PCR; TCRdb stores in-frame clones only, minus some. V and J calls and clone size come straight from that table; D and trimming were deduced from the DNA. The sample includes under 300,000 clones, more than 75% of them seen just once. The germline CDR1 and CDR2 sequences are KGHSH and LQKENI. This CDR3 is 14 amino acids long. V dropped 0 bases and J dropped 4 bases, with 6 bases sitting between them. The data originate from a study of blood T cell repertoires in COVID-19.

Source material: peripheral blood. The source of this sequence is a woman between 70 and 85 years old with active or convalescent COVID-19. The V call is TRBV18, the J call TRBJ2-2, with TRBD2 as a possible D gene (6 bases). This chain's CDR3 is CASSPPRGTGELFF. DNA of the CDR3: TGTGCCAGCTCACCACCGCGGGGCACCGGGGAGCTGTTTTTT.